This paragraph reports one T cell receptor beta chain. These data are taken from a study of blood T cell repertoires in COVID-19. Clones were sequenced by immunoSEQ multiplex PCR, and TCRdb holds only the in-frame ones, with some missing. This sample has 380,000 or so clones; approximately 89% occur once, and the top ten carry approximately 1.3%. Per the germline V gene, CDR1 is SEHNR and CDR2 is FQNEAQ (reference sequence). J was trimmed by 6 bases and V by 4 bases; bases with no gene match: 12. CDR3 length equals 18 residues. The chain recombines TRBV7-9 with TRBJ1-4; 12 nucleotides agree with TRBD1. The sequenced material came from PBMCs or T cells enriched from blood (not recorded which). This TCR came from a man under 40 who had recovered from COVID-19. The DNA of the CDR3 is TGTGCCAGCAGCTCACAGGGAAGGGGACAGGGGGCTTATGAAAAACTGTTTTTT. Amino acid sequence: CASSSQGRGQGAYEKLFF.